One T cell receptor beta chain is described in this entry. No antigen is known for it. Researchers ran the PCR with 60 Vbeta and 13 Jbeta primers. TCRdb's copy holds only in-frame clones and misses some; the assay was immunoSEQ multiplex PCR. The data hold approximately 110,000 clones, with over 15% observed a single time. This entry belongs to a study of cytomegalovirus exposure and HLA in healthy donors. The CDR3 spans 15 residues. Germline V lookup: CDR1 SGDLS, CDR2 YYNGEE. The ends lost 4 bases at V and 0 bases at J; junction bases unmatched: 5. Study-wide findings and caveats: Across donors, sequencing depth was assumed by presence/absence analyses to be roughly uniform. Both high specificity and high sensitivity reportedly marked the classifier's diagnosis of cytomegalovirus status. In a later analysis, donors in an Asian-associated ancestry cluster reportedly had fewer N-insertions in productive TCRs than the cohort mean. A later analysis showed that HLA-associated TCR beta chains had undergone more clonal expansion than equally common others.

This receptor was identified in a woman younger than 35 in good health and CMV-seronegative. Material: PBMCs. J is TRBJ1-2 and V is TRBV9, with TRBD1 matching 8 bases. Here the CDR3 reads CASSTRTGSNYGYTF. DNA of the CDR3: TGTGCCAGCAGCACCAGGACAGGGTCTAACTATGGCTACACCTTC.